This TCR beta chain was sequenced during a study of cytomegalovirus exposure and HLA in healthy donors. Trimming stripped 7 bases from V and 5 bases from J, with 12 bases between. Germline V gene data show CDR1 as MNHNS and CDR2 as SASEGT. The CDR3 has 13 residues. 60 Vbeta and 13 Jbeta primers were used in PCR. Here immunoSEQ multiplex PCR was the method, and the copy in TCRdb shows in-frame clones only, minus some. The data contain 150,000 or so clones, around 76% of them singletons. This chain uses TRBV6-1 with TRBJ1-5; D call uncertain. The sequenced sample was PBMCs. This sequence originates from a male donor in good health and CMV-seronegative. The chain's CDR3 is CASTLGADQPQHF. CDR3 DNA sequence: TGTGCCAGCACCCTAGGAGCCGATCAGCCCCAGCATTTT.